This TCR beta chain was identified in a study of cytomegalovirus exposure and HLA in healthy donors. Study in general: Tens of millions of unique TCRs from HLA-typed donors made up an early data release. Study-wide findings and caveats: Later work showed greater clonal expansion in HLA-associated TCR beta chains than in equally common others. Presence/absence analyses supposed approximately even sequencing depth among donors. Most TCRs appeared rarely, but some public TCRs recurred in many donors.

V was clipped by 0 bases and J by 3 bases; unmatched bases: 9. The CDR3 loop spans 19 amino acids. Per the germline V gene, CDR1 is SGHKS and CDR2 is YYEKEE (reference sequence). Worth noting for this clone: Its antigen remains unidentified.

The PCR contained 60 Vbeta and 13 Jbeta primers. Assay used: immunoSEQ multiplex PCR; TCRdb lists only in-frame clones, some missing. The table shows 170,000 or so clones, with roughly 78% occurring only once. The chain links TRBV5-5 to TRBJ2-3; 14 bases match TRBD2. The receptor was isolated from a woman aged 45-59 years in good health and CMV-seropositive. Sequencing was done on a sample of PBMCs. CDR3 amino acids: CASSLALTSGGAGTDTQYF. As DNA, the CDR3 is TGTGCCAGCAGCTTGGCCTTGACTAGCGGGGGGGCAGGGACAGATACGCAGTATTTT.